This T cell receptor (beta chain) was captured by sequencing in a study of blood T cell repertoires in COVID-19. The overall study: COVID-19 samples, acute and convalescent, were from the United States, Italy and Spain. PBMCs, B-cell-depleted T cells, or T cells were the source of the cDNA or gDNA that made up the material.

In the study's own analysis: Reference gene primer amplification gave estimated nucleated cell counts. Measured with immunoSEQ multiplex PCR; TCRdb has only the in-frame clones, and not every one. V, J and clone size are those of that table, while D and trimming were read from the DNA. In the table there are under 130,000 clones, 81% of which are singletons. This clone has just one count. Trimming took 0 bases from V and 2 from J, leaving 16 bases between them. Looked up from germline, CDR1 is LGHNT and CDR2 is FRNRAP. The CDR3 sequence is 17 residues long. This sequence joins TRBV12-5 and TRBJ1-2; no clear D gene. This receptor was obtained from a man older than 75 with acute or convalescent COVID-19. The specimen sequenced was peripheral blood. CDR3 nucleotide sequence: TGTGCTAGTGGTTTGGTACAGTCGGGGATTGGGAACTATGGCTACACCTTC. Protein product: CASGLVQSGIGNYGYTF.